Below are 21 T cell receptor beta chains sequenced from a single sample in a study of cytomegalovirus exposure and HLA in healthy donors. Researchers ran the PCR with 60 Vbeta and 13 Jbeta primers. This table comes from immunoSEQ multiplex PCR, and its TCRdb copy is limited to in-frame clones, with some not included. The listing contains about 160,000 clones. Sequencing was performed on PBMCs. The receptors derive from a man aged 30 to 45 in good health and CMV-seronegative.

The chain recombines TRBV7-9 with TRBJ2-2, with TRBD1 as a possible D gene (6 bases). Germline CDR1 is SEHNR and CDR2 is FQNEAQ (reference sequence). The CDR3 runs 12 residues. The CDR3 loop reads CGTGRNTGELFF. The CDR3 nucleotides read TGTGGAACAGGGAGGAACACCGGGGAGCTGTTTTTT.

The chain recombines TRBV5-1 with TRBJ2-5; 9 positions agree with TRBD1. The CDR3 spans 14 residues. Germline V gives CDR1 SGHRS, CDR2 YFSETQ. V dropped 7 bases and J dropped 2; count of bases not matched to a gene: 6. The CDR3 bases are TGCGCCAGCCGACTACAGGGGGCACAAGAGACCCAGTACTTC. It specifies CASRLQGAQETQYF. Filled out from reference TRBV5-1 and TRBJ2-5, the complete variable domain reads KAGVTQTPRYLIKTRGQQVTLSCSPISGHRSVSWYQQTPGQGLQFLFEYFSETQRNKGNFPGRFSGRQFSNSRSEMNVSTLELGDSALYLCASRLQGAQETQYFGPGTRLLVL.

The chain employs TRBV7-2 and TRBJ2-7; 9 bases are shared with TRBD2. The CDR3 has 17 amino acids. J was trimmed by 0 bases and V by 1 base; bases with no gene match: 7. Germline values: CDR1 SGHTA, CDR2 FQGNSA. The CDR3 nucleotides are TGTGCCAGCAGCTTAGATCCGATAGCGGGGGCCTCCTACGAGCAGTACTTC. Protein sequence: CASSLDPIAGASYEQYF.

Details on this clone: A read error may produce the germline difference seen at one junction end. This chain links TRBV6-4 with TRBJ1-1, with D hard to call. The CDR3 is made up of 15 amino acids. Germline V gene sequence: CDR1 MRHNA, CDR2 SNTAGT. The DNA for the CDR3 is TGTGCCAGCAGTTACTCCCCAACACAGAACACTGAAGCTTTCTTT. Amino acids: CASSYSPTQNTEAFF.

This chain uses TRBV18 with TRBJ2-5; 8 nucleotides agree with TRBD1. Germline lookup yields CDR1 KGHSH and CDR2 LQKENI. The CDR3 sequence is 14 residues long. Germline trimming cut 4 bases from V and 5 bases from J; bases unmatched to any gene: 6. The CDR3 coding sequence is TGTGCCAGCTCACGAACGAGGACAGGGGAGACCCAGTACTTC. Residues: CASSRTRTGETQYF. Supplemented by reference TRBV18 and TRBJ2-5, the full variable domain reads NAGVMQNPRHLVRRRGQEARLRCSPMKGHSHVYWYRQLPEEGLKFMVYLQKENIIDESGMPKERFSAEFPKEGPSILRIQQVVRGDSAAYFCASSRTRTGETQYFGPGTRLLVL.

V usage is TRBV7-9 and J usage is TRBJ1-1, with a weak D call TRBD1 (5 bases). Per germline, CDR1 SEHNR and CDR2 FQNEAQ (reference sequence). V lost 6 bases to trimming and J lost 0 bases, with 11 bases between them. The length of the CDR3 is 14 residues. The CDR3 DNA reads TGTGCCAGCAGGCTAGGGGATTTGAACACTGAAGCTTTCTTT. It specifies CASRLGDLNTEAFF.

This chain links TRBV5-1 with TRBJ2-1; TRBD2 agrees at 11 bases. This CDR3 is built from 16 residues. Trimming cost V 1 base and J 0 bases; bases outside gene matches: 0. Germline values: CDR1 SGHRS, CDR2 YFSETQ. Written as DNA, the CDR3 is TGCGCCAGCAGCTTGACTAGCGGGGGCTCCTACAATGAGCAGTTCTTC. It yields the protein CASSLTSGGSYNEQFF.

This chain uses TRBV29-1 with TRBJ1-2; 7 bases fit TRBD1. The length of the CDR3 is 17 residues. The V gene end was trimmed by 0 bases and the J gene end by 5 bases; junction bases not matched to a gene: 15. Germline lookup yields CDR1 SQVTM and CDR2 ANQGSEA. In DNA, the CDR3 is TGCAGCGTTGAAGATCGGGGGACAGCAAATTCAAATTATGGCTACACCTTC. Its protein product is CSVEDRGTANSNYGYTF.

The J gene is TRBJ1-5, the V gene TRBV6-1, with 9 positions matching TRBD1. CDR1 is MNHNS, CDR2 SASEGT, per germline. CDR3 size: 16 residues. The J segment lost 5 bases and the V segment lost 4 bases, leaving 9 bases of the junction unmatched. In nucleotides, the CDR3 is TGTGCCAGCAGTGCTGCCGGGACAGGGAGGTATCAGCCCCAGCATTTT. Its translation is CASSAAGTGRYQPQHF.

The chain uses TRBV7-2 and TRBJ2-5; the D gene is possibly TRBD2 (5 bases). The CDR3 is 13 residues long. V was shortened by 6 bases and J by 2 bases, with 10 bases between the two germline ends. CDR1 is SGHTA, CDR2 FQGNSA, per germline. The CDR3 DNA follows: TGTGCCAGCAGGCGAGGGCCACAAGAGACCCAGTACTTC. It translates to CASRRGPQETQYF.

V is TRBV15 and J is TRBJ2-7; D perhaps matches TRBD2 (6 bases). The V gene lost 0 bases and the J gene lost 2 bases, with 11 bases spanning the gap. This CDR3 has 15 residues. CDR1 is LNHNV and CDR2 is YYDKDF in the germline V gene (reference sequence). The CDR3 is CATSRDLLATYEQYF. The CDR3 coding sequence is TGTGCCACCAGCAGAGATTTACTAGCTACCTACGAGCAGTACTTC.

J is TRBJ1-2 and V is TRBV7-9; D remains unclear. This CDR3 contains 14 residues. Trimming stripped 1 base from V and 1 base from J, with 7 bases between. Germline loops: CDR1 SEHNR, CDR2 FQNEAQ (reference sequence). The CDR3 is CASSLDSFNYGYTF. The CDR3 coding sequence is TGTGCCAGCAGCTTAGACAGTTTTAACTATGGCTACACCTTC.

V usage is TRBV5-4 and J usage is TRBJ2-7; tentatively, D is TRBD1 (6 bases). Germline values: CDR1 SGHNT, CDR2 YYREEE (reference sequence). With 3 bases removed from V and 0 bases from J, the gap between germline ends came to 10 bases. This CDR3 region has 14 residues. The CDR3 loop is CASSSDRRSYEQYF. CDR3 in DNA: TGTGCCAGCAGCTCGGACAGACGCTCCTACGAGCAGTACTTC.

V usage is TRBV28 and J usage is TRBJ2-7, with 7 bases identical to TRBD2. The CDR3 has 15 amino acids. Looked up from germline, CDR1 is MDHEN and CDR2 is SYDVKM. Trimming at V came to 4 bases and at J to 2 bases, leaving 8 bases not matched to a gene. The CDR3 protein is CASSYLTSVTYEQYF. The CDR3, as DNA: TGTGCCAGCAGTTATTTAACTAGCGTTACCTACGAGCAGTACTTC.

V and J are TRBV30 and TRBJ2-3; 10 bases agree with TRBD2. The CDR3 sequence is 14 residues long. V shed 5 bases and J 2 bases; nucleotides not matched to a gene: 4. Germline CDR1 GTSNPN, CDR2 SVGIG (reference sequence). Here the CDR3 DNA reads TGTGCCTGGGAGCGGGAGGGATTCACAGATACGCAGTATTTT. Its protein product is CAWEREGFTDTQYF.

V and J are TRBV4-1 and TRBJ2-7; TRBD1 might be the D (5 bases). This CDR3 region has 14 residues. V dropped 2 bases and J dropped 3 bases, with 11 bases sitting between them. Germline V CDR1 and CDR2: MGHRA, YSYEKL. DNA for the CDR3: TGCGCCAGCAGCCAAAACGACAGAGGCTACGAGCAGTACTTC. Translated: CASSQNDRGYEQYF.

The chain couples TRBV27 to TRBJ2-6; D might be TRBD2 (6 bases). The CDR3 covers 17 residues. The V gene's germline CDR1 is MNHEY and CDR2 SMNVEV (reference sequence). Trimming left V 5 bases short and J 4 bases short, with 18 bases between. CDR3 sequence (DNA): TGTGCCAGCAGTGGCGGGACGGAAGGAGCAGGGGCCAACGTCCTGACTTTC. Amino acids: CASSGGTEGAGANVLTF.

V and J are TRBV2 and TRBJ2-5; unclear D gene. The closer fit of TRBJ2-7 to the DNA end suggests the J call may be wrong. The CDR3 is made up of 11 amino acids. The germline CDR1 and CDR2 sequences are SNHLY and FYNNEI. The CDR3 loop reads CASRAYYEQYF. CDR3 nucleotide sequence: TGTGCCAGCAGGGCCTACTACGAGCAGTACTTC.

The chain combines TRBV30 with TRBJ2-1; TRBD1 agrees at 7 bases. V gave up 0 bases and J gave up 6 bases; unmatched junction bases: 8. CDR3 length: 15 residues. Germline CDR1 is GTSNPN and CDR2 is SVGIG (reference sequence). The DNA of the CDR3 is TGTGCCTGGAGTGTGGGCAGGGGGAGTTTCAATGAGCAGTTCTTC. Amino acids: CAWSVGRGSFNEQFF.

V gene TRBV29-1 combines with J gene TRBJ2-1, with 10 bases matching TRBD2. From germline, CDR1 is SQVTM and CDR2 ANQGSEA. This CDR3 comprises 17 residues. The V and J ends lost 0 bases and 0 bases, in that order; junction bases with no gene match: 5. DNA for the CDR3: TGCAGCGTTGAAGATATTCTAGCGGGAGTCTCCTACAATGAGCAGTTCTTC. Protein product: CSVEDILAGVSYNEQFF.

The rearrangement uses TRBV6-1 and TRBJ2-7; a weak D match, TRBD1 (6 bases). Trimming stripped 7 bases from V and 1 base from J, with 14 bases between. This CDR3 is built from 14 residues. The germline V gene has CDR1 MNHNS and CDR2 SASEGT. CDR3 residues: CASTQRGFSYEQYF. In DNA, the CDR3 is TGTGCCAGCACCCAAAGGGGGTTTTCCTACGAGCAGTACTTC.